The 11 T cell receptor beta chains listed next were all sequenced from one sample in a study of blood T cells in healthy people across ages. Primers used in a second PCR of roughly 6 to 12 cycles were a sample-barcoded 5' primer and a J-beta primer mix. TCRdb used MiXCR to reprocess the 5' RACE reads, holding one entry per CDR3 protein. The sample shows 1.5 million to 2 million distinct CDR3 sequences, 34% of them seen only once. The sequenced material came from blood. These receptors originate from a woman aged 25 to 39 in good health.

This clonotype was recorded at least ten times. The chain couples TRBV29-1 to TRBJ2-7; 11 nucleotides line up with TRBD2. Germline CDR1 and CDR2: SQVTM and ANQGSEA. J lost 1 base, V lost 5 bases, and 4 bases had no gene match. CDR3 size: 14 residues. The DNA of the CDR3 is TGCAGCGTTTTCCTAGCGGGAGGATCCTACGAGCAGTACTTC. Translation gives CSVFLAGGSYEQYF.

This clonotype came up many times. V gene TRBV27 combines with J gene TRBJ2-5, with no clear D. Germline CDR1 MNHEY, CDR2 SMNVEV (reference sequence). This CDR3 region has 13 residues. Trimming removed 1 base from V and 1 base from J, with 4 bases in between. CDR3 sequence reads: CASSLWSQETQYF. CDR3 sequence (DNA): TGTGCCAGCAGTTTATGGTCCCAAGAGACCCAGTACTTC.

The chain links TRBV24-1 to TRBJ2-3; a weak D match, TRBD2 (5 bases). V lost 3 bases and J 4 bases, leaving 13 bases between the germline ends. The germline V gene encodes CDR1 KGHDR and CDR2 SFDVKD. The CDR3 sequence is 15 residues long. The CDR3 region has the DNA TGTGCCACCAGTGATGCCCATGAGGGTTCAGATACGCAGTATTTT. Translating it yields CATSDAHEGSDTQYF.

This clonotype was picked up a small number of times. The chain uses TRBV28 and TRBJ2-7; D gene uncertain. The germline gives CDR1 MDHEN, CDR2 SYDVKM. This CDR3 has 13 amino acids. V shed 5 bases and J shed 3 bases, with 11 bases lying between them. This chain's CDR3 is CASSPTAFYEQYF. The CDR3 DNA reads TGTGCCAGCAGTCCTACAGCGTTCTACGAGCAGTACTTC.

The table lists this clonotype with a few counts. The chain recombines TRBV29-1 with TRBJ2-3; D not resolved. V dropped 8 bases and J dropped 5 bases, with 8 bases sitting between them. The germline V gene has CDR1 SQVTM and CDR2 ANQGSEA. The CDR3 runs 10 residues. This CDR3 reads CSPVKDTQYF. In DNA form, the CDR3 reads TGCAGCCCCGTTAAAGATACGCAGTATTTT.

The chain carries TRBV6-1 and TRBJ2-7; weak D call: TRBD2 (6 bases). V shed 8 bases and J shed 0 bases, with 17 bases lying between them. The germline V gene encodes CDR1 MNHNS and CDR2 SASEGT. The CDR3 has 15 residues. In nucleotides, the CDR3 is TGTGCCAGCCTAGGGAGGCGTCTGAGCTCCTACGAGCAGTACTTC. This encodes CASLGRRLSSYEQYF.

The gene calls are TRBV6-1 and TRBJ1-2; the D is unclear. V gave up 0 bases and J gave up 7 bases, with 6 bases separating them. Germline CDR1 MNHNS, CDR2 SASEGT. The CDR3 is 12 residues long. In DNA, the CDR3 is TGTGCCAGCAGTGAAGCACTCGCTGGCTACACCTTC. Translating gives CASSEALAGYTF.

The genes are TRBV2 and TRBJ1-1, with D possibly TRBD1 on 5 matching bases. Deletions cut 7 bases from V and 1 base from J, with 10 bases between. The V gene's germline CDR1 is SNHLY and CDR2 FYNNEI. The CDR3 runs to 13 residues. The CDR3 bases are TGTGCCAGCAAGTCAGACAGGAACACTGAAGCTTTCTTT. It codes for CASKSDRNTEAFF. Variable domain in full (rest from reference TRBV2 and TRBJ1-1): EPEVTQTPSHQVTQMGQEVILRCVPISNHLYFYWYRQILGQKVEFLVSFYNNEISEKSEIFDDQFSVERPDGSNFTLKIRSTKLEDSAMYFCASKSDRNTEAFFGQGTRLTVV.

The J gene is TRBJ1-3, the V gene TRBV5-1; D remains ambiguous. Germline lookup yields CDR1 SGHRS and CDR2 YFSETQ. Deletions cut 0 bases from V and 3 bases from J, with 4 bases between. This CDR3 has 13 amino acids. Here the CDR3 reads CASSLDYGNTIYF. In DNA form, the CDR3 reads TGCGCCAGCAGCTTGGACTATGGAAACACCATATATTTT.

J is TRBJ1-1 and V is TRBV7-9; perhaps TRBD1 as D (5 bases). Looked up from germline, CDR1 is SEHNR and CDR2 is FQNEAQ (reference sequence). Trimming pared 3 bases from V and 5 bases from J, leaving 13 bases between. CDR3 length: 14 residues. The CDR3 DNA reads TGTGCCAGCAGCTTGGGGCGCGAGGTGACTGAAGCTTTCTTT. It codes for CASSLGREVTEAFF.

This rearrangement joins TRBV12-3 or TRBV12-4 to TRBJ2-3; tentatively, D is TRBD1 (6 bases). This CDR3 has 12 amino acids. Trimming cost V 3 bases and J 10 bases, with 11 bases left between them. The CDR3 is CASSLGANAQYF. Here the CDR3 DNA reads TGTGCCAGCAGTTTGGGGGCGAATGCGCAGTATTTT.